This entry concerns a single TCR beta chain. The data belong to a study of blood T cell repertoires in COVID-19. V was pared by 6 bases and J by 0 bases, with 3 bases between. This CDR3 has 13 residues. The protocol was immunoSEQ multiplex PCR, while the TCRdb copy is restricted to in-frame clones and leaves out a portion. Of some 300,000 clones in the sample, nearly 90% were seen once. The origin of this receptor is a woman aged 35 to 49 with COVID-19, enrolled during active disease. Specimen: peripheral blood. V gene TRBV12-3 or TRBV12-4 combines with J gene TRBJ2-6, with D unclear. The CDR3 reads CASSNSGANVLTF. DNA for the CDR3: TGTGCCAGCAGCAACTCTGGGGCCAACGTCCTGACTTTC.